This T cell receptor beta chain was recorded in a study of blood T cell repertoires in COVID-19. About the research overall: Samples of COVID-19 (acute and convalescent) were obtained from the United States, Italy and Spain. Sample material is recorded as cDNA or gDNA derived from T cells, B-cell-depleted T cells, or PBMCs.

The V gene's germline CDR1 is SEHNR and CDR2 FQNEAQ (reference sequence). The CDR3 spans 18 residues. V lost 1 base to trimming and J lost 2 bases, with 18 bases between them. In the original workflow: Reference gene primer amplification yielded estimated nucleated cell counts. Here immunoSEQ multiplex PCR was the method, and the copy in TCRdb shows in-frame clones only, minus some. D and trimming were read from the DNA, whereas the V and J calls and clone size are those reported in that table. Among under 250,000 clones, approximately 84% were seen once, and the ten largest hold 6% to 8.5%. The V gene is TRBV7-9, the J gene TRBJ1-5; perhaps TRBD1 as D (5 bases). The sample consisted of peripheral blood. The clonotype originates from a woman aged 45 to 65 with active or convalescent COVID-19. CDR3 nucleotide sequence: TGTGCCAGCAGCTTAGGGGTGGCAGGGAGGCGTCGCAATCAGCCCCAGCATTTT. Protein product: CASSLGVAGRRRNQPQHF.